This T cell receptor (beta chain) came from a study of T cells in Graves' hyperthyroidism and ophthalmopathy. Notes on the study in general: Blood held most thyroid clonotypes expanded above 0.001 frequency.

Uncontrolled infection, other autoimmune disease, pregnancy or lactation excluded patients. There were TCR beta CDR3 regions amplified from RNA transcripts. HTBI primers were used for first-round RT-PCR of the TCR CDR3. MiXCR was run by TCRdb on the multiplex PCR reads, yielding one entry per CDR3 protein. The sample consists of about 570,000 distinct CDR3 sequences, 40% to 55% of them appearing once. Looked up from germline, CDR1 is MDHEN and CDR2 is SYDVKM. V lost 4 bases to trimming and J lost 5 bases, with 8 bases between them. The CDR3 contains 12 residues. This clonotype has ten or more counts. Its target is not known.

The clonotype comes from an adult woman with Graves' disease, either hyperthyroidism or ophthalmopathy (not recorded which). Sequencing used peripheral blood or thyroid tissue (not recorded which). The chain couples TRBV28 to TRBJ1-2; no firm D call. CDR3 DNA sequence: TGTGCCAGCAGTTGGACGGGTTATGGCTACACCTTC. The encoded protein is CASSWTGYGYTF.